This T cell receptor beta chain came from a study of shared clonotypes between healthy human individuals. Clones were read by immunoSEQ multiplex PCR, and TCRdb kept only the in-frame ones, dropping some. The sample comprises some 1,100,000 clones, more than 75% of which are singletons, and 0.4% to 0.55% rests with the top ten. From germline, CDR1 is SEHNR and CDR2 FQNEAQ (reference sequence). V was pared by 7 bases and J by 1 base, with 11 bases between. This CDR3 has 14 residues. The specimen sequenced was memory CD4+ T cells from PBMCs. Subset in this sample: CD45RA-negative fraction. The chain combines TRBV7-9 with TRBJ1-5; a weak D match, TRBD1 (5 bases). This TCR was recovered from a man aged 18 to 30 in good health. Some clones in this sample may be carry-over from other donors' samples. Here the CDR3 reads CASTPRQSNQPQHF. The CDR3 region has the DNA TGTGCCAGCACCCCTCGACAGAGCAATCAGCCCCAGCATTTT.